A selection of T cell receptor beta chains follows, all from one sample in a study of blood T cell repertoires in COVID-19. Profiled with immunoSEQ multiplex PCR; TCRdb holds only in-frame clones, not every one. The profile shows under 80,000 clones, approximately 86% of them singletons. Sample: peripheral blood. These receptors were taken from a man aged 65 to 85 with acute or convalescent COVID-19. CDR3s include the opening cysteine and the closing phenylalanine or tryptophan. D genes are given only for firm matches. Size is stated for part of the rows, as once, few or many counts, or as a class when the clone is expanded.

j_call clone_size v_call d_call cdr3_aa cdr3_nt
TRBJ2-7 - TRBV11-2 TRBD2 CASSVSLGLAGDSIEQYF TGTGCCAGCAGCGTTTCTCTCGGACTAGCGGGAGACTCGATAGAGCAGTACTTC
TRBJ2-1 - TRBV7-2 - CASSLTVLGLWNEQFF TGTGCCAGCAGCTTAACGGTTTTGGGGCTTTGGAATGAGCAGTTCTTC
TRBJ2-1 - TRBV10-3 TRBD2 CAIRGTSGSSGNEQFF TGTGCCATCAGGGGGACTAGCGGGAGTTCGGGCAATGAGCAGTTCTTC
TRBJ2-7 - TRBV27 - CASKSRGHEQYF TGTGCCAGCAAGAGCAGGGGCCACGAGCAGTACTTC
TRBJ1-1 - TRBV19 - CASWRAGVGNTEAFF TGTGCCAGTTGGAGGGCGGGCGTAGGAAACACTGAAGCTTTCTTT
TRBJ1-6 - TRBV5-1 - CASKEPTGGYSPLHF TGCGCCAGCAAAGAACCCACAGGCGGCTATTCACCCCTCCACTTT
TRBJ2-3 - TRBV10-1 - CASSDRTSTSDTQYF TGCGCCAGCAGTGATCGGACATCCACGTCGGATACGCAGTATTTT
TRBJ2-5 - TRBV4-1 - CASRDMLKETQYF TGCGCCAGCAGGGACATGCTTAAAGAGACCCAGTACTTC
TRBJ2-2 - TRBV7-2 - CASSLFGGATGELFF TGTGCCAGCAGCTTATTTGGGGGGGCCACCGGGGAGCTGTTTTTT
TRBJ2-1 - TRBV10-2 TRBD2 CASSERFRGLASNEQFF TGCGCCAGCAGTGAGAGATTTAGGGGACTAGCGTCGAATGAGCAGTTCTTC
TRBJ2-7 - TRBV19 TRBD2 CASSIEASGRYNYEQYF TGTGCCAGTAGTATAGAGGCTAGCGGGAGATATAACTACGAGCAGTACTTC
TRBJ2-7 - TRBV15 - CATSRDGGTYEQYF TGTGCCACCAGCCGAGACGGAGGCACTTACGAGCAGTACTTC
TRBJ1-2 - TRBV7-6 - CASSLAPTGGVAGYTF TGTGCCAGCAGCTTAGCCCCAACGGGGGGTGTAGCTGGCTACACCTTC
TRBJ2-7 few TRBV14 TRBD2 CASSPTGLAGRYEQYF TGTGCCAGCAGCCCCACCGGACTAGCGGGGCGCTACGAGCAGTACTTC
TRBJ1-3 - TRBV19 - CASSVQGSGNTIYF TGTGCCAGTAGTGTGCAGGGGTCTGGAAACACCATATATTTT
TRBJ2-7 - TRBV7-2 - CASSEGGLAIYEQYF TGTGCCAGCAGCGAAGGCGGGCTAGCGATCTACGAGCAGTACTTC
TRBJ2-6 - TRBV5-1 - CASSFEATGANVLTF TGCGCCAGCAGCTTCGAAGCTACTGGGGCCAACGTCCTGACTTTC
TRBJ1-2 - TRBV5-1 TRBD1 CASSRSGGTAFNYGYTF TGCGCCAGCAGTCGATCAGGGGGGACAGCCTTTAATTATGGCTACACCTTC
TRBJ2-7 - TRBV7-8 TRBD2 CASSLAGTSGYEQYF TGTGCCAGCAGCCTTGCCGGGACTAGCGGCTACGAGCAGTACTTC
TRBJ2-3 - TRBV10-3 TRBD2 CAISDPLSGKSTDTQYF TGTGCCATCAGTGATCCCCTAAGCGGGAAAAGCACAGATACGCAGTATTTT
TRBJ2-5 - TRBV2 - CASSEALQGRTQETQYF TGTGCCAGCAGTGAAGCGCTTCAGGGGCGGACTCAAGAGACCCAGTACTTC
TRBJ2-1 - TRBV7-2 - CASSFDRSPWNEQFF TGTGCCAGCAGCTTCGACAGGTCCCCGTGGAATGAGCAGTTCTTC
TRBJ2-7 once TRBV11-2 TRBD1 CASSFLGQGRSEQYF TGTGCCAGCAGCTTCCTCGGACAGGGGCGCTCCGAGCAGTACTTC
TRBJ1-3 - TRBV7-6 - CASSFGGSSGNTIYF TGTGCCAGCAGCTTCGGGGGAAGCTCTGGAAACACCATATATTTT
TRBJ2-3 - TRBV29-1 - CSARGSGGGSTDTQYF TGCAGCGCGAGGGGTTCAGGTGGGGGGAGCACAGATACGCAGTATTTT
TRBJ2-5 - TRBV5-4 - CASSLIGEQTQYF TGTGCCAGCAGCTTGATCGGGGAACAGACCCAGTACTTC
TRBJ1-3 - TRBV9 - CASSARTSGQSVSGNTIYF TGTGCCAGCAGCGCCCGAACTTCGGGACAATCTGTTTCTGGAAACACCATATATTTT
TRBJ2-2 - TRBV3-1/TRBV3-2 - CASSPTTTGELFF TGTGCCAGCAGCCCGACAACAACCGGGGAGCTGTTTTTT
TRBJ2-7 - TRBV5-4 TRBD2 CASSVYDSGSLNEQYF TGTGCCAGCAGCGTCTATGATAGCGGGAGTTTGAACGAGCAGTACTTC
TRBJ1-1 - TRBV10-3 TRBD1 CAISPGTGNTEAFF TGTGCCATCAGCCCCGGGACAGGAAACACTGAAGCTTTCTTT
TRBJ2-3 - TRBV21-1 - CASSKAKGARLWMDTQYF TGTGCCAGCAGCAAAGCGAAGGGGGCACGACTCTGGATGGATACGCAGTATTTT
TRBJ2-1 - TRBV5-4 TRBD2 CASSLAGGAGLSYNEQFF TGTGCCAGCAGCTTGGCGGGGGGAGCCGGGCTCTCCTACAATGAGCAGTTCTTC
TRBJ1-4 - TRBV5-5 - CASSLFSQEKLFF TGTGCCAGCAGCTTGTTCTCTCAGGAAAAACTGTTTTTT
TRBJ2-7 - TRBV28 - CASSRGGYEQYF TGTGCCAGCAGTCGGGGAGGCTACGAGCAGTACTTC
TRBJ1-3 - TRBV25-1 - CASSVRGISGNTIYF TGTGCCAGCAGTGTAAGGGGGATTTCTGGAAACACCATATATTTT
TRBJ2-2 - TRBV2 - CASSGEFANTGELFF TGTGCCAGCAGTGGAGAGTTCGCGAACACCGGGGAGCTGTTTTTT
TRBJ1-6 - TRBV5-4 - CASSLGQGGNSPLHF TGTGCCAGCAGCTTGGGGCAGGGCGGAAATTCACCCCTCCACTTT
TRBJ1-1 once TRBV25-1 - CASSEFDQANTEAFF TGTGCCAGCAGTGAATTTGATCAAGCGAACACTGAAGCTTTCTTT
TRBJ2-3 once TRBV18 - CASSPSETDTQYF TGTGCCAGCTCACCCTCGGAGACAGATACGCAGTATTTT
TRBJ2-7 - TRBV27 - CASSPRDSAYEQYF TGTGCCAGCAGTCCGCGGGACAGCGCCTACGAGCAGTACTTC
TRBJ1-2 - TRBV29-1 - CSVEVIRDHGYTF TGCAGCGTTGAAGTAATCAGGGATCATGGCTACACCTTC
TRBJ1-1 - TRBV6-5 TRBD1 CASYPTGAGTEAFF TGTGCCAGCTATCCGACAGGGGCGGGTACTGAAGCTTTCTTT
TRBJ1-4 - TRBV5-1 TRBD1 CASSFGQGKEKLFF TGCGCCAGCAGCTTCGGACAGGGAAAGGAAAAACTGTTTTTT
TRBJ2-1 - TRBV7-3 - CASSLDYSHEQFF TGTGCCAGCAGCTTGGACTACTCCCATGAGCAGTTCTTC
TRBJ1-6 - TRBV12-5 - CASGLATWTVGSPLHF TGTGCTAGTGGTTTGGCAACCTGGACAGTGGGTTCACCCCTCCACTTT
TRBJ2-1 - TRBV6-1 - CASSDFGGAVSYNEQFF TGTGCCAGCAGTGACTTTGGGGGGGCCGTATCCTACAATGAGCAGTTCTTC
TRBJ1-2 - TRBV28 TRBD1 CASSLSGTEKYGYTF TGTGCCAGCAGTTTGTCAGGGACAGAGAAATATGGCTACACCTTC